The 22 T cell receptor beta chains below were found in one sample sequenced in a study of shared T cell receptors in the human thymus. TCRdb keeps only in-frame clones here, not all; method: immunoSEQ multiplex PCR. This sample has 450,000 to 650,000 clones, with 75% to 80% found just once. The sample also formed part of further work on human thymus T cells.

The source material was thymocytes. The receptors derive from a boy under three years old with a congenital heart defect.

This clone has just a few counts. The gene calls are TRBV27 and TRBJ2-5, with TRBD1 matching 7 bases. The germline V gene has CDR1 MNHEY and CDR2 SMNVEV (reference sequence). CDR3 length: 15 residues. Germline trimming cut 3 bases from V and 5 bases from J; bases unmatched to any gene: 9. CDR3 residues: CASSFQGTVEETQYF. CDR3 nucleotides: TGTGCCAGCAGTTTTCAGGGGACAGTGGAGGAGACCCAGTACTTC.

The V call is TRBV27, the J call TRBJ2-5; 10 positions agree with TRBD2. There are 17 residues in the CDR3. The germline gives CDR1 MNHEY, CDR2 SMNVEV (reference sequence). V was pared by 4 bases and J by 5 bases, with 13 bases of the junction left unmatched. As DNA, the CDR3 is TGTGCCAGCAGTTCTCCTACGCTAGCGGGAGTACAGGAGACCCAGTACTTC. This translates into CASSSPTLAGVQETQYF.

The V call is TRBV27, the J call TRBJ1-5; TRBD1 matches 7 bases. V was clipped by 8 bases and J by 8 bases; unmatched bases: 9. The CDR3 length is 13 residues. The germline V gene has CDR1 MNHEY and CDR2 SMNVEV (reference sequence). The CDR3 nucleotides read TGTGCCAGCCGAGCAGGGGGTAAAGAGCCCCAGCATTTT. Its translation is CASRAGGKEPQHF.

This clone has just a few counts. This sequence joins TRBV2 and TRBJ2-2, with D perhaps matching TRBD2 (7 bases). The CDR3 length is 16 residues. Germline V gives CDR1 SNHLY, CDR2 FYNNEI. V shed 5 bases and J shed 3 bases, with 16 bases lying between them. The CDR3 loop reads CASSLGGTPDTGELFF. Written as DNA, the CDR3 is TGTGCCAGCAGTCTGGGGGGGACACCGGACACCGGGGAGCTGTTTTTT.

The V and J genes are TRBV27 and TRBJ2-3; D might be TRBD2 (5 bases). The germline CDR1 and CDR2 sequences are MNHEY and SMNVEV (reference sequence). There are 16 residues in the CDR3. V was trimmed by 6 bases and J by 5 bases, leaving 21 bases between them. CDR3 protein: CASRHDPRADLDTQYF. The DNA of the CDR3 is TGTGCCAGCAGACATGACCCCCGGGCGGACTTAGATACGCAGTATTTT.

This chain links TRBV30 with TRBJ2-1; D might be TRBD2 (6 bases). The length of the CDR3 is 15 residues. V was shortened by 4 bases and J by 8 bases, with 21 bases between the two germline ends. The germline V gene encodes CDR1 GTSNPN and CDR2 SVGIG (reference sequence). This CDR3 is CAWTFPGAAGHEQFF. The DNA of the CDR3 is TGTGCCTGGACCTTCCCCGGGGCGGCGGGACATGAGCAGTTCTTC.

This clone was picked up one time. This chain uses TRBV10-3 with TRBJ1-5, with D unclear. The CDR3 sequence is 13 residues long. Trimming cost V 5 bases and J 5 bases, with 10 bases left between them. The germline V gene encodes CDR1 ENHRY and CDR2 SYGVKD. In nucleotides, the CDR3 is TGTGCCATCAGTCCTAAAGTACATCAGCCCCAGCATTTT. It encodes CAISPKVHQPQHF.

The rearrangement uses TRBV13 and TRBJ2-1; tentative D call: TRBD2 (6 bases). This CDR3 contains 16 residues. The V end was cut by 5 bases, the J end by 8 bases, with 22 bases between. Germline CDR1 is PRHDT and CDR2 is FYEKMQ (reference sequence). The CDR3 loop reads CASSSRRLRGIYEQFF. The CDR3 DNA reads TGTGCCAGCAGCAGTCGCCGACTGCGGGGCATCTATGAGCAGTTCTTC. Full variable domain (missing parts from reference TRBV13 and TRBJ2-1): AAGVIQSPRHLIKEKRETATLKCYPIPRHDTVYWYQQGPGQDPQFLISFYEKMQSDKGSIPDRFSAQQFSDYHSELNMSSLELGDSALYFCASSSRRLRGIYEQFFGPGTRLTVL.

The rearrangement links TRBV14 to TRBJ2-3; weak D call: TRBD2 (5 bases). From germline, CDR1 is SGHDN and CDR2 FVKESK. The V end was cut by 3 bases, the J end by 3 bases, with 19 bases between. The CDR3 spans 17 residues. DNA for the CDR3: TGTGCCAGCAGCCAGACCCCCACCCGGGATGTAACAGATACGCAGTATTTT. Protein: CASSQTPTRDVTDTQYF.

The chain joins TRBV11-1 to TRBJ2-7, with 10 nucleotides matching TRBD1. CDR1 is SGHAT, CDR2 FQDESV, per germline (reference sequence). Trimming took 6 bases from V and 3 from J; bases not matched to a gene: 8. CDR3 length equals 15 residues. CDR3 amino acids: CASSHGTGDDYEQYF. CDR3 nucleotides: TGTGCCAGCAGTCATGGGACAGGGGACGACTACGAGCAGTACTTC.

CDR3 amino acids: CASRHPPSGGPGANEQFF. CDR3 DNA: TGTGCCAGCAGGCACCCCCCTAGCGGTGGGCCGGGTGCGAATGAGCAGTTCTTC. The chain has TRBV5-4 and TRBJ2-1, with 7 bases fitting TRBD2. There are 18 residues in the CDR3. After removal of 5 bases from V and 7 bases from J, the junction contained 21 bases not matched to a gene. Germline lookup yields CDR1 SGHNT and CDR2 YYREEE (reference sequence).

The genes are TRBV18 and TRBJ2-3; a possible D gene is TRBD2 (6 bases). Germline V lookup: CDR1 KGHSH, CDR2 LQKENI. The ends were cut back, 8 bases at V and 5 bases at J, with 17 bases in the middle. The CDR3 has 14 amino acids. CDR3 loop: CASEPGFGRDTQYF. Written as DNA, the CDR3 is TGTGCCAGCGAACCAGGATTCGGGAGAGATACGCAGTATTTT. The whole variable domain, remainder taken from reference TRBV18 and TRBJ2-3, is NAGVMQNPRHLVRRRGQEARLRCSPMKGHSHVYWYRQLPEEGLKFMVYLQKENIIDESGMPKERFSAEFPKEGPSILRIQQVVRGDSAAYFCASEPGFGRDTQYFGPGTRLTVL.

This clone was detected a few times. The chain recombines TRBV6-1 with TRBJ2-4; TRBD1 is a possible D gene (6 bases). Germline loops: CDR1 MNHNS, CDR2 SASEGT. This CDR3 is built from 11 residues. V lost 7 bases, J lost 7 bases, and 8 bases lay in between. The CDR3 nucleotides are TGTGCCAGCACCAGGGGTAACATTCAGTACTTC. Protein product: CASTRGNIQYF.

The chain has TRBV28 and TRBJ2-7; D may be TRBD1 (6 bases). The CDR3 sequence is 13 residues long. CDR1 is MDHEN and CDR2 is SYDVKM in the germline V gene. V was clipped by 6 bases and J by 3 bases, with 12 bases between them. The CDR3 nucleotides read TGTGCCAGCAGCCACAGGGACGTCTACGAGCAGTACTTC. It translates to CASSHRDVYEQYF.

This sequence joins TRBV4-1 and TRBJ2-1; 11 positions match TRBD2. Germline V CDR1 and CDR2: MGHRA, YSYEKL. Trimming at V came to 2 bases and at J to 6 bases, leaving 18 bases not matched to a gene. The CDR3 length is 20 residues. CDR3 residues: CASSQRVGLADRRESNEQFF. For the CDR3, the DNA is TGCGCCAGCAGCCAAAGGGTGGGACTAGCGGACAGAAGGGAATCCAATGAGCAGTTCTTC.

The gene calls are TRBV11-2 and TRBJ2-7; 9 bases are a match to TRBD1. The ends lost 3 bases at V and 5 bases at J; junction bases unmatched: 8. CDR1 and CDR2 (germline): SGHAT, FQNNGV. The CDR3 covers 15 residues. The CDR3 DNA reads TGTGCCAGCAGCTTGGAGGACAGGGGTCGGGACGAGCAGTACTTC. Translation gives CASSLEDRGRDEQYF.

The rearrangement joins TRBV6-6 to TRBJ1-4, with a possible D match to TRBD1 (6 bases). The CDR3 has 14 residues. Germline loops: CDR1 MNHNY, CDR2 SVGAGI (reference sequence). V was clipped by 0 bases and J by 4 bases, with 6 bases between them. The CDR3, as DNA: TGTGCCAGCAGTTACTCCAGGGGTAATGAAAAACTGTTTTTT. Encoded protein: CASSYSRGNEKLFF.

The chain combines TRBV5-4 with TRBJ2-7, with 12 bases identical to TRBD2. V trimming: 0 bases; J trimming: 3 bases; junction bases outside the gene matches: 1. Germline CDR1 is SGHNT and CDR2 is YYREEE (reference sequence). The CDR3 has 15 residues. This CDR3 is CASSLGTSGVYEQYF. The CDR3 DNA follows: TGTGCCAGCAGCTTGGGGACTAGCGGGGTCTACGAGCAGTACTTC.

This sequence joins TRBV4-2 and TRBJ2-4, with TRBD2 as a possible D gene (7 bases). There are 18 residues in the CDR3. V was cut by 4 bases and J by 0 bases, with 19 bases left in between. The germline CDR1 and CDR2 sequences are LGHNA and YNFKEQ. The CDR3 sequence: CASSRGGAGALAKNIQYF. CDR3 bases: TGTGCCAGCAGCCGGGGGGGTGCGGGGGCCCTAGCCAAAAACATTCAGTACTTC.

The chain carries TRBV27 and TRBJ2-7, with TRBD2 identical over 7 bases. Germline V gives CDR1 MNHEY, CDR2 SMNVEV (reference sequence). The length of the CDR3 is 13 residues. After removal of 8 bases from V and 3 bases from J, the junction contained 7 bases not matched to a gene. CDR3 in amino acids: CASRGGTIYEQYF. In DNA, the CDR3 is TGTGCCAGCCGGGGTGGGACTATCTACGAGCAGTACTTC.

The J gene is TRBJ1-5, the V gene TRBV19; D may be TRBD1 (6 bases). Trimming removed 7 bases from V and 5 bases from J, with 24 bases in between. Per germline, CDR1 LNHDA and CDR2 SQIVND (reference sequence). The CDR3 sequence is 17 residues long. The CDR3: CASKFRQVGVKDQPQHF. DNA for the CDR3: TGTGCCAGTAAATTCCGACAGGTTGGGGTAAAGGATCAGCCCCAGCATTTT.

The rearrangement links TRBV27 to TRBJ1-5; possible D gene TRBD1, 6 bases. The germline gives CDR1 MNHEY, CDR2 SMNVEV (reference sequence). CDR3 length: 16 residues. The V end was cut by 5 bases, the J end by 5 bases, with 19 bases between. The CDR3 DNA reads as TGTGCCAGCAGTCCTCAAACACCAGGGGTGGATCAGCCCCAGCATTTT. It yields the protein CASSPQTPGVDQPQHF.